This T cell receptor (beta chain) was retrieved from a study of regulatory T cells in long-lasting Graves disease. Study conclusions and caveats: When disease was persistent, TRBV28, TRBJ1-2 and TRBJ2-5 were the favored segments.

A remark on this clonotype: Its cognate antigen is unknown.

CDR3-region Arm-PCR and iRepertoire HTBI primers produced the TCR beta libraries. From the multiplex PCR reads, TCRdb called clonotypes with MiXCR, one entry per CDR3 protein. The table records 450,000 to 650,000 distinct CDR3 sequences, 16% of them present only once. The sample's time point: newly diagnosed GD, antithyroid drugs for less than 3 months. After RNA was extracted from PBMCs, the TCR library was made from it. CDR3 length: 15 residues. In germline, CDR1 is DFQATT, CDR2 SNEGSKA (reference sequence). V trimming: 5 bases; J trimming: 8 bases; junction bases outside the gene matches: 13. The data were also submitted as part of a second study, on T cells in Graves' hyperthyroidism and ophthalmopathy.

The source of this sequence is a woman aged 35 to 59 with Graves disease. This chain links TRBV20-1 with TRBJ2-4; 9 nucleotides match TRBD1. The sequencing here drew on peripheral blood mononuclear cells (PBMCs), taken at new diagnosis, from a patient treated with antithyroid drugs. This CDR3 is CSAPSPGTGLDIQYF. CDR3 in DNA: TGCAGTGCTCCTAGTCCCGGGACAGGGCTCGACATTCAGTACTTC.